This T cell receptor beta chain was identified in a study of T cell responses to AZD1222 COVID-19 vaccine. Points from the study as a whole: It was only a handful of AZD1222 recipients who were seropositive at baseline.

Measured with immunoSEQ multiplex PCR; TCRdb has only the in-frame clones, and not every one. The sample consists of around 150,000 clones, just over 90% of them appearing once. For this clone: Its target is unknown.

Germline CDR1 SGHTA, CDR2 FQGNSA. V shed 1 base and J shed 4 bases, with 10 bases lying between them. The CDR3 spans 14 residues. Source: peripheral blood, taken on day 0 of MenACWY control vaccination. The origin of this receptor is an adult in good health. This chain links TRBV7-2 with TRBJ2-5, with D possibly matching TRBD1 (6 bases). The CDR3 DNA is TGTGCCAGCAGCTTAGTGGGGGCACTAGAGACCCAGTACTTC. Its protein product is CASSLVGALETQYF.